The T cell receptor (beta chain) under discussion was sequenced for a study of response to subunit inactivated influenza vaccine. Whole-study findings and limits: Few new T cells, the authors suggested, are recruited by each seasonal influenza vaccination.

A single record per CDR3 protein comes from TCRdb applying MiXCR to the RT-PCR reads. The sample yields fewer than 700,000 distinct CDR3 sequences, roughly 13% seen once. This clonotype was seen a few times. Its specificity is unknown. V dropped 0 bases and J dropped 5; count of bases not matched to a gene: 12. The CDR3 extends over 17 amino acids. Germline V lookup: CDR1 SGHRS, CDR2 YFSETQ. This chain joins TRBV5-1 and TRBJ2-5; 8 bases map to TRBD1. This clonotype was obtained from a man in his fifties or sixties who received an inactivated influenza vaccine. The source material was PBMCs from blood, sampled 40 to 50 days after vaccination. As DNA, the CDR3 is TGCGCCAGCAGCTTGGAAGAGGCAGGGGGCTTCGGGGAGACCCAGTACTTC. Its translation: CASSLEEAGGFGETQYF.